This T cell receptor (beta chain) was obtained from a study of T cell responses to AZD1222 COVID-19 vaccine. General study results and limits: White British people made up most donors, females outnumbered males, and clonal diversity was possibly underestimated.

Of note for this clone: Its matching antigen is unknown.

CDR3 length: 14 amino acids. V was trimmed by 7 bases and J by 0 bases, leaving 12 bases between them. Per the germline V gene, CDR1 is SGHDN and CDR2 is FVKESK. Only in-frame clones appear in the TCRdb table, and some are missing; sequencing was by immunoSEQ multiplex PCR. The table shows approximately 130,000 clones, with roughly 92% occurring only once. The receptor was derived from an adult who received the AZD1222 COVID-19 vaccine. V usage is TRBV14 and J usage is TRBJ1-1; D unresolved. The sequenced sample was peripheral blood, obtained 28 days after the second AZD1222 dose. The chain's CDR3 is CASTPKVVNTEAFF. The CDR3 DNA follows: TGTGCCAGCACCCCCAAGGTGGTGAACACTGAAGCTTTCTTT.